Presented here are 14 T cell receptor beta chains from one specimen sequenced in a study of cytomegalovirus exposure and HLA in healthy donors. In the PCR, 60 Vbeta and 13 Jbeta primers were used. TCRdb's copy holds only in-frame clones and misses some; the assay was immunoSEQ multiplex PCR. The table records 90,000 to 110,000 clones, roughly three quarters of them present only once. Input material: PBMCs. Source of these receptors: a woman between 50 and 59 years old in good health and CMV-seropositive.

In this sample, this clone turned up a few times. CDR3 amino acids: CASSLLVPAGELFF. For the CDR3, the DNA is TGTGCCAGCAGCTTACTGGTACCAGCCGGGGAGCTGTTTTTT. The V and J genes are TRBV7-3 and TRBJ2-2; D ambiguous. The germline gives CDR1 SGHTA, CDR2 FQGTGA. The CDR3 has 14 residues. The V end lost 2 bases, the J end lost 6 bases, and 10 bases lay between the germline ends. The whole variable domain, filled in from reference TRBV7-3 and TRBJ2-2, reads GAGVSQTPSNKVTEKGKYVELRCDPISGHTALYWYRQSLGQGPEFLIYFQGTGAADDSGLPNDRFFAVRPEGSVSTLKIQRTERGDSAVYLCASSLLVPAGELFFGEGSRLTVL.

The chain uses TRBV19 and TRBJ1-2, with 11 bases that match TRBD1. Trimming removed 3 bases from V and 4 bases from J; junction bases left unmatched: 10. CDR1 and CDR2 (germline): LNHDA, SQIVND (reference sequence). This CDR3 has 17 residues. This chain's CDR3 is CASSMRVGDRGIYGYTF. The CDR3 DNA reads TGTGCCAGTAGTATGAGGGTGGGGGACAGGGGGATCTATGGCTACACCTTC. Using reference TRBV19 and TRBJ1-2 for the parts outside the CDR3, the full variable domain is DGGITQSPKYLFRKEGQNVTLSCEQNLNHDAMYWYRQDPGQGLRLIYYSQIVNDFQKGDIAEGYSVSREKKESFPLTVTSAQKNPTAFYLCASSMRVGDRGIYGYTFGSGTRLTVV.

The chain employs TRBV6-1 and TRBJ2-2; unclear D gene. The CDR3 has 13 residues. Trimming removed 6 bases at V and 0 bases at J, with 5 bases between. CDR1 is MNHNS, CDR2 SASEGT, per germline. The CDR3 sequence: CASSVTNTGELFF. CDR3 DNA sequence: TGTGCCAGCAGCGTTACGAACACCGGGGAGCTGTTTTTT.

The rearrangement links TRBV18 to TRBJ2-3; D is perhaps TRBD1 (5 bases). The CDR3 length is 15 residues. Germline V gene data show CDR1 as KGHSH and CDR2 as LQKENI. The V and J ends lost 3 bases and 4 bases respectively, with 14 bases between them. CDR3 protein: CASSPESQGSDTQYF. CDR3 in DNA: TGTGCCAGCTCACCTGAGTCTCAGGGTTCAGATACGCAGTATTTT.

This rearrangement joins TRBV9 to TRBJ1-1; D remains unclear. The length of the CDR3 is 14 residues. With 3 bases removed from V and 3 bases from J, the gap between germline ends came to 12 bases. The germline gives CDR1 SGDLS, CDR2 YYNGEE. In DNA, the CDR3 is TGTGCCAGCAGCGCATGGGAGGGTGACACTGAAGCTTTCTTT. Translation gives CASSAWEGDTEAFF.

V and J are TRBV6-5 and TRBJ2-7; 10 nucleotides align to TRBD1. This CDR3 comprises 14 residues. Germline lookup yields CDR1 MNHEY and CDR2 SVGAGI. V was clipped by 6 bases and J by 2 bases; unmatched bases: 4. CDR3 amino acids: CASRGTGVPYEQYF. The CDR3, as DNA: TGTGCCAGCAGGGGGACAGGGGTACCCTACGAGCAGTACTTC.

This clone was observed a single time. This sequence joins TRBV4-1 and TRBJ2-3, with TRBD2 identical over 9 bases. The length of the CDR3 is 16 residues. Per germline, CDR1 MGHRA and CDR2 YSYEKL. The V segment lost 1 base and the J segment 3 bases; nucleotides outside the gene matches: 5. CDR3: CASSQVGGGVTDTQYF. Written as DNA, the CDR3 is TGCGCCAGCAGCCAAGTCGGCGGGGGGGTGACAGATACGCAGTATTTT.

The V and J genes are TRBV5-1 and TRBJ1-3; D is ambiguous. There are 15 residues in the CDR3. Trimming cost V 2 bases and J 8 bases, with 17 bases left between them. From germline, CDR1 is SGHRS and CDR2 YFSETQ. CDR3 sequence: CASSLPTNNGDTIYF. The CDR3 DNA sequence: TGCGCCAGCAGCTTACCGACAAACAACGGGGACACCATATATTTT.

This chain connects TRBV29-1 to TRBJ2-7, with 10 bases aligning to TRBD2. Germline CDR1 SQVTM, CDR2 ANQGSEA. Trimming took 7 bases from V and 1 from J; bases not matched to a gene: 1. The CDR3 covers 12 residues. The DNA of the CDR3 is TGCAGCGGACTAGCGGGTTCCTACGAGCAGTACTTC. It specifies CSGLAGSYEQYF.

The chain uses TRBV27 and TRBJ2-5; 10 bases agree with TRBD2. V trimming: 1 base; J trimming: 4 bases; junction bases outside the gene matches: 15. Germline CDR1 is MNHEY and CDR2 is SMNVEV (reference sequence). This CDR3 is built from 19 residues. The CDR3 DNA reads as TGTGCCAGCAGTTTATGGGCGCGTCTAGCGGGGGCATCGAGAGAGACCCAGTACTTC. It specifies CASSLWARLAGASRETQYF.

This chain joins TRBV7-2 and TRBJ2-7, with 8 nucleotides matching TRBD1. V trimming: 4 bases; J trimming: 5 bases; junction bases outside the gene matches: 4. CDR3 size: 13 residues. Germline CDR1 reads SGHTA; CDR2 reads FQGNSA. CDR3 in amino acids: CASSYRDRNEQYF. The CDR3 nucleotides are TGTGCCAGCAGCTACCGGGACAGGAACGAGCAGTACTTC.

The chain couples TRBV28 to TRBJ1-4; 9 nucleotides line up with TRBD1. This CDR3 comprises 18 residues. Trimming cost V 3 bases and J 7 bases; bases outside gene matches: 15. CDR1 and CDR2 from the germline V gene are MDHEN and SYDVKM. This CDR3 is CASSFLNPLQGAGEKLFF. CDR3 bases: TGTGCCAGCAGTTTCCTAAACCCCTTACAGGGGGCAGGTGAAAAACTGTTTTTT.

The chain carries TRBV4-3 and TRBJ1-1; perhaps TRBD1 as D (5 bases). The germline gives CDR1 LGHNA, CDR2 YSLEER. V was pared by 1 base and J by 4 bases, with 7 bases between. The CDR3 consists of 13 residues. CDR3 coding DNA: TGCGCCAGCAGCCAAGGGGGCAGCACTGAAGCTTTCTTT. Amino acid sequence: CASSQGGSTEAFF.

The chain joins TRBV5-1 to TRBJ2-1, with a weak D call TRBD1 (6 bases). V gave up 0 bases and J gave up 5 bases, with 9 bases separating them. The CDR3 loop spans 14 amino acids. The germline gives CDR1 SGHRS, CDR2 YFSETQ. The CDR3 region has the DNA TGCGCCAGCAGCTTGGGGGGGCCTAACAATGAGCAGTTCTTC. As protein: CASSLGGPNNEQFF.